The entry below describes one TCR beta chain. The target antigen is unknown. This sample stems from a study of cytomegalovirus exposure and HLA in healthy donors. This CDR3 contains 17 residues. The germline V gene has CDR1 SGHTA and CDR2 FQGNSA. The V gene lost 1 base and the J gene lost 0 bases, with 15 bases spanning the gap. Primers for the PCR totalled 60 Vbeta and 13 Jbeta. Data came from immunoSEQ multiplex PCR; TCRdb stores just in-frame clones and leaves some out. The sample records 150,000 to 200,000 clones, approximately 70% being singletons. General study findings and limits: Some TCR beta chains (roughly 160 of them) were listed as cytomegalovirus-associated. One variant, a missense change in DCLRE1C, was linked in a later analysis to TCR beta V- and J-gene trimming.

This receptor was identified in a woman in her 30s in good health and CMV-seronegative. The chain couples TRBV7-2 to TRBJ1-2, with unresolved D. Specimen: PBMCs. The CDR3 region is CASSLELKKEPNYGYTF. The CDR3 DNA sequence: TGTGCCAGCAGCTTAGAACTCAAAAAAGAGCCTAACTATGGCTACACCTTC.